What follows is one T cell receptor beta chain and its context. Its antigen is unknown. The treatment: oral pan-JAK inhibitor, 5-10 mg twice daily. Researchers gathered lesional scalp punch biopsies and peripheral blood from patients with alopecia areata. This entry belongs to a study of CD8+ T cells in alopecia areata. Study overall: Treated patients took oral tofacitinib at 5 to 10 mg twice daily. Findings of the study overall: Just one nonresponder means the tie between baseline CD8+ expansion and response stays uncertain.

The CDR3 extends over 10 amino acids. From germline, CDR1 is DFQATT and CDR2 SNEGSKA (reference sequence). Extracted from the samples, RNA was reverse transcribed into cDNA to serve as the sequencing template. The data were produced by immunoSEQ multiplex PCR, yet TCRdb's version contains in-frame clones alone and is incomplete. Found here are roughly 230,000 clones, 43% of them singletons; the top ten hold approximately 2.9%. The receptor's source is a human donor with alopecia areata. The material was CD4+ T cells sorted from blood, obtained at approximately week 36, from a patient treated with tofacitinib. The rearrangement uses TRBV20-1 and TRBJ1-2; D gene ambiguous. CDR3 in amino acids: CRPEEGGYTF. For the CDR3, the DNA is TGCAGACCCGAGGAGGGTGGCTACACCTTC.